The present T cell receptor (beta chain) was sequenced within a study of T cells of healthy individuals. Using its own MiXCR run on the 5' RACE reads, TCRdb lists one record per CDR3 protein. The sample has around 83,000 distinct CDR3 sequences; about 5.5% are singletons. The V segment lost 4 bases and the J segment 0 bases; nucleotides outside the gene matches: 12. CDR1 LGHNA and CDR2 YNFKEQ come from the germline V gene. The CDR3 sequence is 20 residues long. This clonotype was recorded at least ten times. The chain has TRBV4-2 and TRBJ2-1, with 13 bases matching TRBD2. The TCR originated in a female donor in good health. CDR3 residues: CASSLGTSGTVRSSYNEQFF. The DNA of the CDR3 is TGTGCCAGCAGCCTAGGGACTAGCGGGACCGTAAGGAGCTCCTACAATGAGCAGTTCTTC.